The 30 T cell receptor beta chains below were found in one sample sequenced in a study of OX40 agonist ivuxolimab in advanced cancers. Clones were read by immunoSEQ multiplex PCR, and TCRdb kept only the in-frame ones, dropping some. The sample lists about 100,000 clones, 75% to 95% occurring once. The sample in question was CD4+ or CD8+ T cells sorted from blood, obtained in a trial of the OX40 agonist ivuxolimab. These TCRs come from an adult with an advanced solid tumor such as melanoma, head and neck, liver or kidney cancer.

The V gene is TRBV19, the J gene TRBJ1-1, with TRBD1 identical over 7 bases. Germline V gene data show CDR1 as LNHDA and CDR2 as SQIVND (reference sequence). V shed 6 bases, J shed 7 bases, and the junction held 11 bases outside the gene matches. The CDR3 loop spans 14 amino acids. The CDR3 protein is CASSLNRGPGEAFF. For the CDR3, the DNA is TGTGCCAGTAGCCTCAACAGGGGCCCCGGTGAAGCTTTCTTT.

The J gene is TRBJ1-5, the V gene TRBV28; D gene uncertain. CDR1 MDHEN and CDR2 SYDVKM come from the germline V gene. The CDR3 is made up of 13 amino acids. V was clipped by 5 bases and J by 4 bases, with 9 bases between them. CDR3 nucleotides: TGTGCCAGCAGTCGTTCTCTGAATCAGCCCCAGCATTTT. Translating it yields CASSRSLNQPQHF.

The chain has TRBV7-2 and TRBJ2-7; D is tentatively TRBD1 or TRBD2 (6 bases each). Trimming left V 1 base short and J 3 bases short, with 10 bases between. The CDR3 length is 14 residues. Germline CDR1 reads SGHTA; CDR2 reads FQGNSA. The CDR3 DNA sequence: TGTGCCAGCAGCTTAGAGGCGGGACACTACGAGCAGTACTTC. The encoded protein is CASSLEAGHYEQYF. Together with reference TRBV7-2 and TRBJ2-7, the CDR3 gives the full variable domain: GAGVSQSPSNKVTEKGKDVELRCDPISGHTALYWYRQSLGQGLEFLIYFQGNSAPDKSGLPSDRFSAERTGGSVSTLTIQRTQQEDSAVYLCASSLEAGHYEQYFGPGTRLTVT.

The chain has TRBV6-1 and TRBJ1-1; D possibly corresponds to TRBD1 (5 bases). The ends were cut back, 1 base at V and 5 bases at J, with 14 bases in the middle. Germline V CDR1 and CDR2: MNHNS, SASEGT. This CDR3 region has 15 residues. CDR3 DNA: TGTGCCAGCAGTGAAGTCAGGGTTCCTGAGACTGAAGCTTTCTTT. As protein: CASSEVRVPETEAFF.

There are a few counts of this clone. This CDR3 is CASSSGLDQPQHF. CDR3 bases: TGTGCCAGCAGCTCCGGCCTAGATCAGCCCCAGCATTTT. The gene calls are TRBV11-2 and TRBJ1-5; D not certain. Trimming removed 4 bases at V and 5 bases at J, with 9 bases between. Germline CDR1 and CDR2: SGHAT and FQNNGV. This CDR3 has 13 residues.

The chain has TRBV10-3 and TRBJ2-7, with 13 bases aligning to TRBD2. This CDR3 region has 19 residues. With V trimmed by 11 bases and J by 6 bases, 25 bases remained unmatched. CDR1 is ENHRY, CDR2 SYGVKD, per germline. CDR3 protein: CASGSGVITSGRAFGEQYF. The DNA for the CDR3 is TGTGCCTCCGGCTCAGGGGTGATAACTAGCGGGAGGGCCTTCGGCGAGCAGTACTTC.

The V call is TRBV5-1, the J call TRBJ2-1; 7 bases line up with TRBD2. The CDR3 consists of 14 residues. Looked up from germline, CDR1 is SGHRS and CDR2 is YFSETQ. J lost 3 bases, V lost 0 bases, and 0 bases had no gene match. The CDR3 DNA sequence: TGCGCCAGCAGCTTGGGGGACTACTACAATGAGCAGTTCTTC. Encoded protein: CASSLGDYYNEQFF.

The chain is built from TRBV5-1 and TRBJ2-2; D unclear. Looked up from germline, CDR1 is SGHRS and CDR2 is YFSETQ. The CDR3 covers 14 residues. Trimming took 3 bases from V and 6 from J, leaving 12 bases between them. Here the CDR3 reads CASSSLVVSGELFF. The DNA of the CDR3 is TGCGCCAGCAGCTCCCTAGTGGTGTCCGGGGAGCTGTTTTTT.

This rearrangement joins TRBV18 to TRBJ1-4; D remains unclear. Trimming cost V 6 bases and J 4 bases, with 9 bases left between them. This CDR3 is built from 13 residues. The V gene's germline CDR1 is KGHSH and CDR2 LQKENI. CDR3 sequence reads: CASSSGLNEKLFF. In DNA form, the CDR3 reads TGTGCCAGCTCCAGCGGGCTTAATGAAAAACTGTTTTTT.

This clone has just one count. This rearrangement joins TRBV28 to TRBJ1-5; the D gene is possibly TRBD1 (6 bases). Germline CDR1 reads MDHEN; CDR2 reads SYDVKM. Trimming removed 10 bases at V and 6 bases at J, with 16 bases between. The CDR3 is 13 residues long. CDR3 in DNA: TGTGCCACCTTTGGGGGGGCGGGTCAGCCCCAGCATTTT. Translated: CATFGGAGQPQHF.

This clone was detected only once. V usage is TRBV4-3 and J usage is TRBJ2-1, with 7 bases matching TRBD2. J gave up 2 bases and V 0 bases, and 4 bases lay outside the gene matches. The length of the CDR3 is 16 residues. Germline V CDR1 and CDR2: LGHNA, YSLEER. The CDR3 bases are TGCGCCAGCAGCCAAGAGGGGAGGGCCCCCTACAATGAGCAGTTCTTC. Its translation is CASSQEGRAPYNEQFF.

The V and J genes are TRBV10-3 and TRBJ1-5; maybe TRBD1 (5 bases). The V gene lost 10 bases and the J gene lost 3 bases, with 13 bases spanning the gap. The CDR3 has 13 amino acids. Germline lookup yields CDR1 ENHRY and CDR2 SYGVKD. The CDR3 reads CATNDSPNQPQHF. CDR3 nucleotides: TGTGCCACAAACGACAGCCCCAATCAGCCCCAGCATTTT.

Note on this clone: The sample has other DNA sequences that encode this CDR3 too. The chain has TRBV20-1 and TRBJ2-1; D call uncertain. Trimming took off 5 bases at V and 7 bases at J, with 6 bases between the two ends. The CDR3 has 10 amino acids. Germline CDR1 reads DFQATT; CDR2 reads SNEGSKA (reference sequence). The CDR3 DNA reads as TGCAGTGCTCGTTATAATGAGCAGTTCTTC. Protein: CSARYNEQFF.

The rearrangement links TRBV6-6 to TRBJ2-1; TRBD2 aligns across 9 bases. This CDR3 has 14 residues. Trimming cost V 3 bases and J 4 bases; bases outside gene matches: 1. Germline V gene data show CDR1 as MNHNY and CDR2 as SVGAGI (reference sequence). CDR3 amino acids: CASSYSGSYNEQFF. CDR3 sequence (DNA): TGTGCCAGCAGTTATAGCGGGAGTTACAATGAGCAGTTCTTC.

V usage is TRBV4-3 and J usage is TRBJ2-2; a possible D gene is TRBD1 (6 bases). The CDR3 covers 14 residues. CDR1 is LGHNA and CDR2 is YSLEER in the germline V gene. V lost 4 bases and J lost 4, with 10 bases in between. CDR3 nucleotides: TGCGCCAGCAGCCGGGGGCTAGTCACCGGGGAGCTGTTTTTT. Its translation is CASSRGLVTGELFF.

The chain's CDR3 is CASSPKVAGVDTGELFF. The CDR3 nucleotides read TGTGCCAGCAGCCCAAAAGTAGCGGGAGTCGATACCGGGGAGCTGTTTTTT. This chain uses TRBV11-3 with TRBJ2-2; 9 positions match TRBD2. The CDR3 consists of 17 residues. J gave up 5 bases and V 5 bases, and 12 bases lay outside the gene matches. Per germline, CDR1 SGHNT and CDR2 YENEEA.

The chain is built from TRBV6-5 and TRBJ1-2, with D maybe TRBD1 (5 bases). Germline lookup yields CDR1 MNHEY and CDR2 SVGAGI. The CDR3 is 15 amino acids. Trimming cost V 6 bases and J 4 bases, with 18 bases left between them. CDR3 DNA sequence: TGTGCCAGCAGCTCCGACAGTGGGAGGTTCTATGGCTACACCTTC. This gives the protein CASSSDSGRFYGYTF.

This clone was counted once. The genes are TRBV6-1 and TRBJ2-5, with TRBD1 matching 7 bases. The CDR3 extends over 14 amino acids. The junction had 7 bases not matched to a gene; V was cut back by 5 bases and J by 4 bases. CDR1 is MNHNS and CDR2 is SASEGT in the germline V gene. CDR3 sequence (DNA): TGTGCCAGCAGTAAAACAGGGGCTGGAGAGACCCAGTACTTC. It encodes CASSKTGAGETQYF.

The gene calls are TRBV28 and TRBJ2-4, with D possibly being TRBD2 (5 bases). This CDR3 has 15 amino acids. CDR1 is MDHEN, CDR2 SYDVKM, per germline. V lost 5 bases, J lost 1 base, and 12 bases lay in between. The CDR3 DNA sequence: TGTGCCAGCAGTCCTAGAGGGAGCGCCAAAAACATTCAGTACTTC. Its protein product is CASSPRGSAKNIQYF. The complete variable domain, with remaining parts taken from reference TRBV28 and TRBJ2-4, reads DVKVTQSSRYLVKRTGEKVFLECVQDMDHENMFWYRQDPGLGLRLIYFSYDVKMKEKGDIPEGYSVSREKKERFSLILESASTNQTSMYLCASSPRGSAKNIQYFGAGTRLSVL.

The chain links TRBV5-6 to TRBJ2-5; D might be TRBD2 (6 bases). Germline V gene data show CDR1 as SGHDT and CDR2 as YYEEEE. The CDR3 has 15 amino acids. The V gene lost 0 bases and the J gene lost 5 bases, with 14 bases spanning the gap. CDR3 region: CASSLVGGIGETQYF. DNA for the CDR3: TGTGCCAGCAGCTTGGTAGGCGGGATCGGCGAGACCCAGTACTTC.

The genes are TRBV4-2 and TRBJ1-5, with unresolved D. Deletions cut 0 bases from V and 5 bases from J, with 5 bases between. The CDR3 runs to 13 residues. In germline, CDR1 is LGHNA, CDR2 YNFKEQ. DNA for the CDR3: TGTGCCAGCAGCCAAGATCTTGATCAGCCCCAGCATTTT. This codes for CASSQDLDQPQHF.

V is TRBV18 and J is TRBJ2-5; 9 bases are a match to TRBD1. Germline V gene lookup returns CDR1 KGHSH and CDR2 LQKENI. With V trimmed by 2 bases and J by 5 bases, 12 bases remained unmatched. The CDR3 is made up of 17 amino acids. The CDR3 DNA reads TGTGCCAGCTCACCAGGGCTTGGGACAGGGCAGAAGGAGACCCAGTACTTC. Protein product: CASSPGLGTGQKETQYF.

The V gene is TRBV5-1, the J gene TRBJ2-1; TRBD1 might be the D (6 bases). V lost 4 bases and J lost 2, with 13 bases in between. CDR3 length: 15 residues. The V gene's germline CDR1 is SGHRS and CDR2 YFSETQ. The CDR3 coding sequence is TGCGCCAGCAGCGAGTTCAGGGGCACCTACAATGAGCAGTTCTTC. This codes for CASSEFRGTYNEQFF.

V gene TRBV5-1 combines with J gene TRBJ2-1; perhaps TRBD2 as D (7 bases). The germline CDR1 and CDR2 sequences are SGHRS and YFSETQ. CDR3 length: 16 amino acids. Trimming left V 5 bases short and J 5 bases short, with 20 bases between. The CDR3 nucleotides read TGCGCCAGCAGACTGCACCAGGGAGGGGGTGACAATGAGCAGTTCTTC. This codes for CASRLHQGGGDNEQFF. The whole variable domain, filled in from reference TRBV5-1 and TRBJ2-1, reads KAGVTQTPRYLIKTRGQQVTLSCSPISGHRSVSWYQQTPGQGLQFLFEYFSETQRNKGNFPGRFSGRQFSNSRSEMNVSTLELGDSALYLCASRLHQGGGDNEQFFGPGTRLTVL.

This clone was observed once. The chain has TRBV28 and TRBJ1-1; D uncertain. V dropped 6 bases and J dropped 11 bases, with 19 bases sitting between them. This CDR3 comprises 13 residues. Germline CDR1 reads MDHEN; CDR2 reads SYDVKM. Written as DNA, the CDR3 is TGTGCCAGCAGCCTTCCGGGAGTTTCTGCTGCTTTCTTT. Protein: CASSLPGVSAAFF.

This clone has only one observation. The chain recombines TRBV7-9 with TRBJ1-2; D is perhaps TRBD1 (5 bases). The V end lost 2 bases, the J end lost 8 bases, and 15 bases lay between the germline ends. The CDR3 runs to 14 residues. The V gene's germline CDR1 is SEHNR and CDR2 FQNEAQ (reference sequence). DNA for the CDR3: TGTGCCAGCAGCTTACGGGCGGGGCGGCGGGGCTACACCTTC. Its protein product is CASSLRAGRRGYTF.

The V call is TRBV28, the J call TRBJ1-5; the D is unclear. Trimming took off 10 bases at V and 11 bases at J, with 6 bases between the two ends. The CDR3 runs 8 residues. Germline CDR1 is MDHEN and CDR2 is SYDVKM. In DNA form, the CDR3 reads TGTGCCACGGGAGCCCAGCATTTT. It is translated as CATGAQHF.

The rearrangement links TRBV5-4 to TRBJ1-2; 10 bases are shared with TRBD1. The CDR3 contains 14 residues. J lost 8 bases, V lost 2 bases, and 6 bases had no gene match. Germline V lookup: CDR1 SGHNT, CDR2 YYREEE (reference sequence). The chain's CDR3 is CASSFPGTGAGYTF. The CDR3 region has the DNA TGTGCCAGCAGCTTCCCGGGGACAGGGGCCGGCTACACCTTC.

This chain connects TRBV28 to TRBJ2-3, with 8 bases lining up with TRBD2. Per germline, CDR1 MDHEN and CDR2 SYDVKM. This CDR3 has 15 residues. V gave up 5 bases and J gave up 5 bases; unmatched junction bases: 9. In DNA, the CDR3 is TGTGCCAGCAGTCCTGCCACGGGAGGGGAAGATACGCAGTATTTT. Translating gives CASSPATGGEDTQYF.

DNA of the CDR3: TGTGCCAGCAGCCCCATGACGGGGTACGAGCAGTACTTC. This encodes CASSPMTGYEQYF. The rearrangement joins TRBV7-2 to TRBJ2-7; weak D call: TRBD2 (5 bases). This CDR3 comprises 13 residues. Trimming took off 5 bases at V and 4 bases at J, with 12 bases between the two ends. Germline-derived CDR1 and CDR2 are SGHTA and FQGNSA.